This T cell receptor beta chain was recovered during a study of CD4+ T cells in melanoma. The sample holds one count of this clone. The CDR3 is 13 amino acids. Trimming removed 0 bases at V and 2 bases at J, with 5 bases between. The germline V gene encodes CDR1 SGHDN and CDR2 FVKESK. TCRdb's copy holds only in-frame clones and misses some; the assay was immunoSEQ multiplex PCR. The sample includes about 50,000 clones, 89% seen only once; the top ten take approximately 12%. The material sequenced was peripheral blood. The source is a human donor with melanoma. The chain employs TRBV14 and TRBJ2-7; D not certain. This CDR3 is CASSQDRTYEQYF. The CDR3 DNA sequence: TGTGCCAGCAGCCAAGATCGGACCTACGAGCAGTACTTC.